This passage covers 17 T cell receptor beta chains from one sample sequenced in a study of blood T cell repertoires in COVID-19. TCRdb's copy holds only in-frame clones and misses some; the assay was immunoSEQ multiplex PCR. The sample consists of around 150,000 clones, 90% of them appearing once. Material for sequencing was peripheral blood. Receptors were obtained from a man between 60 and 70 years old with active or convalescent COVID-19.

This clone has only one observation. This chain joins TRBV5-1 and TRBJ2-2, with D perhaps TRBD1 (5 bases). Germline values: CDR1 SGHRS, CDR2 YFSETQ. This CDR3 contains 12 residues. Trimming removed 2 bases at V and 13 bases at J, with 12 bases between. As DNA, the CDR3 is TGCGCCAGCAGCTTCCAGGGCCGAGTGCTGTTTTTT. It yields the protein CASSFQGRVLFF.

The V call is TRBV11-1, the J call TRBJ1-2; 9 bases match TRBD1. The CDR3 contains 15 residues. CDR1 is SGHAT and CDR2 is FQDESV in the germline V gene (reference sequence). With 5 bases clipped from V and 8 bases from J, the junction kept 12 bases outside the gene matches. CDR3 sequence (DNA): TGTGCCAGCAGCACCTTACTCCGGGACAGGGACGGCTACACCTTC. Encoded protein: CASSTLLRDRDGYTF.

The chain employs TRBV12-3 or TRBV12-4 and TRBJ2-7; no reliable D call. Trimming removed 3 bases from V and 4 bases from J, with 7 bases in between. The CDR3 extends over 12 amino acids. Here the CDR3 DNA reads TGTGCCAGCAGTTTTAATCGGTACGAGCAGTACTTC. It yields the protein CASSFNRYEQYF.

The chain has TRBV7-2 and TRBJ2-3, with 8 bases identical to TRBD2. This CDR3 region has 15 residues. Per germline, CDR1 SGHTA and CDR2 FQGNSA. The V and J ends lost 4 bases and 0 bases, in that order; junction bases with no gene match: 3. CDR3 DNA sequence: TGTGCCAGCAGCTCTAGCGGGCAGAGCACAGATACGCAGTATTTT. This codes for CASSSSGQSTDTQYF.

The J gene is TRBJ1-2, the V gene TRBV20-1; D unclear. In germline, CDR1 is DFQATT, CDR2 SNEGSKA (reference sequence). With 7 bases removed from V and 2 bases from J, the gap between germline ends came to 8 bases. The CDR3 length is 11 residues. DNA of the CDR3: TGCAGTGGGGGAGGGAACTATGGCTACACCTTC. Its protein product is CSGGGNYGYTF.

The J gene is TRBJ1-2, the V gene TRBV6-2 or TRBV6-3; TRBD1 aligns across 10 bases. V shed 5 bases and J 7 bases; nucleotides not matched to a gene: 10. This CDR3 region has 15 residues. Germline CDR1 and CDR2: MNHEY and SVGEGT. The CDR3 sequence: CASSTTTGGSGGYTF. The CDR3 nucleotides are TGTGCCAGCAGTACGACGACAGGGGGCTCGGGTGGCTACACCTTC.

The chain has TRBV2 and TRBJ1-6, with unresolved D. V lost 0 bases and J 6 bases, leaving 9 bases between the germline ends. In germline, CDR1 is SNHLY, CDR2 FYNNEI. CDR3 length: 15 residues. The CDR3, as DNA: TGTGCCAGCAGTGAAGCGTTGAAGAGTAATTCACCCCTCCACTTT. This translates into CASSEALKSNSPLHF.

The CDR3 nucleotides read TGCGCCAGCAGCTTGTTAAGGGCAGGGCAGACCCAGTACTTC. Translating gives CASSLLRAGQTQYF. The rearrangement links TRBV5-1 to TRBJ2-5; the D gene is possibly TRBD1 (5 bases). Deletions cut 1 base from V and 6 bases from J, with 13 bases between. The CDR3 runs 14 residues. Germline V gene data show CDR1 as SGHRS and CDR2 as YFSETQ.

This clone was seen only once. The chain links TRBV18 to TRBJ1-6, with D possibly being TRBD1 (6 bases). Germline CDR1 is KGHSH and CDR2 is LQKENI. The CDR3 is made up of 13 amino acids. V was trimmed by 8 bases and J by 7 bases, leaving 12 bases between them. The CDR3 coding sequence is TGTGCCAGCAAACAGGGTATCAATTCACCCCTCCACTTT. Protein product: CASKQGINSPLHF.

In the case of this clone: A read error may account for a junction end that differs from germline. The CDR3 sequence is CASSQAGGASYEQYF. In nucleotides, the CDR3 is TGCGCCAGCAGTCAAGCGGGGGGCGCGTCATACGAGCAGTACTTC. V gene TRBV4-1 combines with J gene TRBJ2-7; 9 bases are a match to TRBD2. Germline V gene sequence: CDR1 MGHRA, CDR2 YSYEKL. This CDR3 contains 15 residues.

The V and J genes are TRBV5-4 and TRBJ1-3, with 7 bases lining up with TRBD1. The CDR3 contains 16 residues. CDR1 is SGHNT and CDR2 is YYREEE in the germline V gene (reference sequence). After removal of 3 bases from V and 1 base from J, the junction contained 7 bases not matched to a gene. CDR3 nucleotide sequence: TGTGCCAGCAGCTCAGACCCGGGACAGTCTGGAAACACCATATATTTT. This codes for CASSSDPGQSGNTIYF.

The chain employs TRBV5-4 and TRBJ2-7; no clear D gene. V shed 0 bases and J shed 5 bases, with 6 bases lying between them. Per the germline V gene, CDR1 is SGHNT and CDR2 is YYREEE (reference sequence). The CDR3 covers 12 residues. Here the CDR3 reads CASSLAEDEQYF. The CDR3 region has the DNA TGTGCCAGCAGCTTGGCTGAGGACGAGCAGTACTTC.

This chain uses TRBV3-1 (or the pseudogene TRBV3-2) with TRBJ1-2; 7 bases line up with TRBD1. Per the germline V gene, CDR1 is LGHDT and CDR2 is YNNKEL (reference sequence). CDR3 length: 14 amino acids. J was trimmed by 8 bases and V by 0 bases; bases with no gene match: 6. The CDR3, as DNA: TGTGCCAGCAGCCAAGATCAGACAGGGAGCGGCTACACCTTC. Protein: CASSQDQTGSGYTF.

The chain employs TRBV6-4 and TRBJ1-1, with no clear D. The length of the CDR3 is 18 residues. Trimming removed 5 bases from V and 1 base from J, with 23 bases in between. The germline gives CDR1 MRHNA, CDR2 SNTAGT. This CDR3 is CASSFDFLGLRENTEAFF. The CDR3 DNA reads TGTGCCAGCAGTTTCGACTTTTTAGGTTTGAGGGAGAACACTGAAGCTTTCTTT.

V is TRBV11-2 and J is TRBJ1-2; 11 bases match TRBD1. The junction had 6 bases not matched to a gene; V was cut back by 8 bases and J by 4 bases. CDR1 and CDR2 (germline): SGHAT, FQNNGV. The CDR3 contains 14 residues. The CDR3 region is CASFRTGGSYGYTF. DNA for the CDR3: TGTGCCAGCTTTCGGACAGGGGGCTCCTATGGCTACACCTTC.

The rearrangement links TRBV11-2 to TRBJ1-1, with 7 nucleotides matching TRBD1. Germline lookup yields CDR1 SGHAT and CDR2 FQNNGV. V lost 5 bases and J lost 1; bases outside the gene matches: 7. This CDR3 region has 15 residues. Here the CDR3 reads CASSPIQGKNTEAFF. Here the CDR3 DNA reads TGTGCCAGCAGCCCGATACAGGGGAAGAACACTGAAGCTTTCTTT.

The chain uses TRBV2 and TRBJ2-3; D is perhaps TRBD1 (5 bases). The V gene's germline CDR1 is SNHLY and CDR2 FYNNEI. The V gene lost 6 bases and the J gene lost 0 bases, with 13 bases spanning the gap. This CDR3 contains 15 residues. The CDR3, as DNA: TGTGCCAGCAGAACCCAGGGCGCTAGCACAGATACGCAGTATTTT. It translates to CASRTQGASTDTQYF.